This T cell receptor (beta chain) stems from a study of human T cells and chemical hapten exposure (dated by TCRdb to the early 2020s). Turning to the overall study: For sensitization, 2% DPC in acetone was applied to an approximately 2 cm by approximately 2 cm area of upper inner arm skin. Weekly therapeutic DPC doses were additionally applied to the scalp of patients throughout the approximately 24-week study period. Patch tests used Finn chambers with 0.01% DPC on the upper back, scored after 6 days by International Contact Dermatitis Research Group standards. Most of the patients in the cohort were female, and the cohort covered alopecia areata with under or over 50% scalp involvement, alopecia totalis and alopecia universalis. Patient blood was sampled pre-sensitization (week 0) and at 2, 6 and about 24 weeks after DPC sensitization. For TCR sequencing, blood came from some 31 alopecia patients at anywhere from one to four time points (pre-sensitization, 2, 6 and 24 weeks). This study followed changes in the peripheral blood TCR repertoire in vivo during primary and secondary sensitization of alopecia patients to the hapten diphenylcyclopropenone (DPC). Libraries were combined into a pool for sequencing, and differences in TCR yield between samples came mainly from small differences in library volumes within the pool.

Measured from the cysteine to the phenylalanine, the CDR3 is 14 residues long. The CDR3 DNA has 42 bases and is translated from base 1. From a lookup of the germline V gene, CDR1 and CDR2 are MNHNS and SASEGT. V is reduced by 6 bases and J by 6 bases, leaving a spacing of 15 bases between them. Read against the paper, the sample's time point label means: pre-sensitization, week 0. According to the study, the label for this sample's treatment or condition signals: therapeutic diphenylcyclopropenone sensitization with weekly scalp DPC. At each patch-test visit, blood was drawn before the patch test was applied. Eligible patients were aged 18 to 70, diagnosed with alopecia, deemed suitable for DPC therapy, and excluded if pregnant. Total RNA was isolated from unfractionated whole blood collected in Tempus Blood RNA tubes. This clonotype was recorded a few times. Its specific antigen is unknown. No base quality values were provided; no much bigger clone lies one nucleotide off.

The library was produced with RACE. These reads were obtained on a NextSeq 500. During library preparation, unique molecular identifiers were attached to individual cDNA molecules so that TCRs could be counted in a quantitative, reproducible way. Each blood RNA sample was used to sequence both TCR alpha and TCR beta chains. Under the source paper's analysis protocol: The median number of TCRs per sample was 85,000 to 100,000, ranging from about 23,224 to 750,000. V, J and CDR3 annotation of the TCR reads was carried out using the Decombinator software suite. To make PS versus PT1 abundance plots, every sample was subsampled to the same number of TCRs (28,000). TCRs were defined as expanded if absent before sensitization and observed at least eight times at the 2-week time point. TCRdb reworked the public reads: Q25 trimming with fastp, MiXCR clone assembly, productive beta chains retained. Duplicate CDR3 protein sequences are folded into a single record with the most common DNA and genes. These V and J calls originate from TCRdb's pipeline instead of the authors' own analysis. This sample has roughly 380,000 distinct CDR3 sequences in its table, and roughly 5.3% of those were observed once. Together, the top ten hold just over 2.5% of the sample.

Results and caveats for the whole study, not just this receptor: The number of PT1 expanded TCRs positively correlated with patch test score, significant at thresholds 8, 16 and 32 but not 4. After repeated subsampling, the strength of the expansion versus patch-test correlation and the threshold at which it became significant changed. All patients had alopecia, a presumed autoimmune disease, so their immune response might differ from that of healthy individuals. Expanded TCRs formed significantly more large CDR3 similarity clusters than pre-sensitization or healthy control sets, consistent with antigen-driven responses. No change with DPC sensitization was found in the number of TCRs above 1 in 1000 frequency, and no evidence of global repertoire structure alterations was found.

The rearrangement joined TRBV6-1 to TRBJ1-5; the D gene is perhaps TRBD1, on 6 matching bases. The sample consisted of whole blood, taken in connection with sensitization to the hapten diphenylcyclopropenone (DPC). The TCR originated in a woman between 45 and 60 years old with alopecia areata. Some clones in this sample may be carry-over from other donors' samples. The DNA sequence is given as TGTGCCAGCAGCCCTTGGGGGGGCGGTCAGCCCCAGCATTTT. Translated, it gives CASSPWGGGQPQHF.